This T cell receptor (beta chain) was obtained from a study of blood T cell repertoires in COVID-19. Across the whole study: From T cells, B-cell-depleted T cells, or PBMCs came the material, which was cDNA or gDNA.

Trimming pared 6 bases from V and 7 bases from J, leaving 15 bases between. CDR3 length: 13 amino acids. The germline gives CDR1 MNHEY, CDR2 SVGAGI. Repertoires were generated with immunoSEQ multiplex PCR, while TCRdb's copy carries only in-frame clones and drops some. The sample consists of tens of thousands of clones, roughly nine tenths of them appearing once. Specimen: peripheral blood. The chain uses TRBV6-5 and TRBJ1-2, with D perhaps matching TRBD1 (5 bases). This receptor was taken from a man in his forties or fifties with active COVID-19. CDR3 DNA sequence: TGTGCCAGCAGGAGGGGAGGGTTAAGTGGCTACACCTTC. Encoded protein: CASRRGGLSGYTF.